This TCR beta chain was recovered during a study of cytomegalovirus exposure and HLA in healthy donors. PCR employed 60 Vbeta and 13 Jbeta primers. The data were produced by immunoSEQ multiplex PCR, yet TCRdb's version contains in-frame clones alone and is incomplete. This sample has some 150,000 clones; approximately 80% occur once, and the top ten carry 5.5% to 8.5%. This CDR3 is 17 amino acids long. With 5 bases removed from V and 1 base from J, the gap between germline ends came to 21 bases. Germline V CDR1 and CDR2: SGHNT, YYREEE (reference sequence). The receptor comes from a woman aged 50 to 60 in good health and CMV-seropositive. The sample comprised PBMCs. V and J are TRBV5-4 and TRBJ1-1, with TRBD1 as a possible D gene (6 bases). DNA for the CDR3: TGTGCCAGCAGTCCCGCCGGCACAGGGCGAAGGAACACTGAAGCTTTCTTT. It codes for CASSPAGTGRRNTEAFF.